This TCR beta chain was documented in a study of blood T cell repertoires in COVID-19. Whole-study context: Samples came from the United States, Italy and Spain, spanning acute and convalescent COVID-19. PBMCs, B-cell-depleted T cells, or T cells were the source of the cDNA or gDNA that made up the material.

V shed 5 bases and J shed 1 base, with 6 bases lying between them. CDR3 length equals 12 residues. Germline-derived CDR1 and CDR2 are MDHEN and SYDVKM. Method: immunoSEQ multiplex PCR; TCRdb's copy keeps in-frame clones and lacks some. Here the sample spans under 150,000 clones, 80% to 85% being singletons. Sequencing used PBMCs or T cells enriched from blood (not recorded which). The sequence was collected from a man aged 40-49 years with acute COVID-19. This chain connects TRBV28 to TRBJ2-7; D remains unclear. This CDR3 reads CASSPPSYEQYF. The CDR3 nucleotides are TGTGCCAGCAGTCCCCCTTCCTACGAGCAGTACTTC. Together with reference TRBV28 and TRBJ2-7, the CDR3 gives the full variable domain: DVKVTQSSRYLVKRTGEKVFLECVQDMDHENMFWYRQDPGLGLRLIYFSYDVKMKEKGDIPEGYSVSREKKERFSLILESASTNQTSMYLCASSPPSYEQYFGPGTRLTVT.